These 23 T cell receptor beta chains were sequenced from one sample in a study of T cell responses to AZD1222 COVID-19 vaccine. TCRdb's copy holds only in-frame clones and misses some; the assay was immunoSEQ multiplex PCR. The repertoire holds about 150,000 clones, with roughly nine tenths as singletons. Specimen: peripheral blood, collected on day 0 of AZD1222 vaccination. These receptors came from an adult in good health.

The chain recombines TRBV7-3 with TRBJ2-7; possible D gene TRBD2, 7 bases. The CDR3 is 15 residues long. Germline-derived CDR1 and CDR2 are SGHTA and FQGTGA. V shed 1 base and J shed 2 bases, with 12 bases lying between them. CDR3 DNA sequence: TGTGCCAGCAGCTTAATGGGGGGGGCCCCCTACGAGCAGTACTTC. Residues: CASSLMGGAPYEQYF.

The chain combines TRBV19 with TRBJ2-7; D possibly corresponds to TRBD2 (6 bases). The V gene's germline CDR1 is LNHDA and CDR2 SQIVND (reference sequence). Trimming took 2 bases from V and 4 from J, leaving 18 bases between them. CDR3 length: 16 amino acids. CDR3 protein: CASSISLLASRYEQYF. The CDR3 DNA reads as TGTGCCAGTAGTATATCCCTTCTAGCGTCAAGGTACGAGCAGTACTTC.

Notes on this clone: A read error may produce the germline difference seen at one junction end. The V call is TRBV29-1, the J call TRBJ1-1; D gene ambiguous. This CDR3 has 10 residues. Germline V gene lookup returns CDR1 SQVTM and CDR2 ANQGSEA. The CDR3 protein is CSVQEGGAFF. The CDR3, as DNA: TGCAGCGTTCAAGAGGGAGGGGCTTTCTTT.

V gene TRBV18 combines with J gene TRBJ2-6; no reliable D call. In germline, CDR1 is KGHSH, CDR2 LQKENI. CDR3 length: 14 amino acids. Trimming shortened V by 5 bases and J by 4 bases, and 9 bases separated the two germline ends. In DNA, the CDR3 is TGTGCCAGCTCAGAGGACGCCGGGGCCAACGTCCTGACTTTC. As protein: CASSEDAGANVLTF.

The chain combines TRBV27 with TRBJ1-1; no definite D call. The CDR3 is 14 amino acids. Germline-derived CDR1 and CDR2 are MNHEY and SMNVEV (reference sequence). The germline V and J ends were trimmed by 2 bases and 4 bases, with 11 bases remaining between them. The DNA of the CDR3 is TGTGCCAGCAGTTTACATGTGGTGGGCACTGAAGCTTTCTTT. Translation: CASSLHVVGTEAFF.

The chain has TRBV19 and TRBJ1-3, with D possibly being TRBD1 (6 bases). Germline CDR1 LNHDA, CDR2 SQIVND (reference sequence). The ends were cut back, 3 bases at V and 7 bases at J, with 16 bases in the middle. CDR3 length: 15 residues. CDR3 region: CASSITTGKWNTIYF. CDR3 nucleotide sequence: TGTGCCAGTAGTATCACAACAGGGAAATGGAACACCATATATTTT.

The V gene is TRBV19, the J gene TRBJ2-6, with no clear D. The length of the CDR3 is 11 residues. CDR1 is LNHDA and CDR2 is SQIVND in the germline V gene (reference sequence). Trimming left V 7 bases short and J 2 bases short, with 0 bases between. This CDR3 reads CASTGANVLTF. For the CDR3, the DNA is TGTGCCAGTACTGGGGCCAACGTCCTGACTTTC. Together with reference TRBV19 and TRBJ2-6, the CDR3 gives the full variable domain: DGGITQSPKYLFRKEGQNVTLSCEQNLNHDAMYWYRQDPGQGLRLIYYSQIVNDFQKGDIAEGYSVSREKKESFPLTVTSAQKNPTAFYLCASTGANVLTFGAGSRLTVL.

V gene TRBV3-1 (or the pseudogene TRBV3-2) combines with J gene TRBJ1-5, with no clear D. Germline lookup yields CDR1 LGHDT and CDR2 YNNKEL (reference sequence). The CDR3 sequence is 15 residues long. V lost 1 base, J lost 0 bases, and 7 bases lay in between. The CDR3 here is CASSQVRDSNQPQHF. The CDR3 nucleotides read TGTGCCAGCAGCCAAGTTAGGGATAGCAATCAGCCCCAGCATTTT.

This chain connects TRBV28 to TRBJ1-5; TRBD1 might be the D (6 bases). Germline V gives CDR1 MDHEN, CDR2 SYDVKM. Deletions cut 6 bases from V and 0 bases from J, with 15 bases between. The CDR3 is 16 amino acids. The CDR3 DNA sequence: TGTGCCAGCAGACTTAGGGGGGGGTATAGCAATCAGCCCCAGCATTTT. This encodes CASRLRGGYSNQPQHF.

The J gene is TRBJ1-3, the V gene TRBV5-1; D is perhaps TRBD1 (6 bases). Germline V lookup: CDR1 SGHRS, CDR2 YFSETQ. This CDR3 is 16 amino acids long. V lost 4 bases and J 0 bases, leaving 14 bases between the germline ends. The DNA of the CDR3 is TGCGCCAGCAGCAACCCGACAGGCGACTCTGGAAACACCATATATTTT. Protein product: CASSNPTGDSGNTIYF.

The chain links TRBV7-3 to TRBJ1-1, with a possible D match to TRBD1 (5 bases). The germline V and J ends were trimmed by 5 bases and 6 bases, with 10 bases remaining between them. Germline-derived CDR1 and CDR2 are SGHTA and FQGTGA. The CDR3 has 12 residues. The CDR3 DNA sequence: TGTGCCAGCAGCCCTCCAGGGCCTGAAGCTTTCTTT. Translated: CASSPPGPEAFF.

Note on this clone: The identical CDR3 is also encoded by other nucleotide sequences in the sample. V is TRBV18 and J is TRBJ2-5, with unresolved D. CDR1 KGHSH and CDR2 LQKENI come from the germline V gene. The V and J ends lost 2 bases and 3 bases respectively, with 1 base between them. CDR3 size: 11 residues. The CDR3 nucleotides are TGTGCCAGCTCACCAAAAGAGACCCAGTACTTC. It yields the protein CASSPKETQYF. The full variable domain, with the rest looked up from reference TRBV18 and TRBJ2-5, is NAGVMQNPRHLVRRRGQEARLRCSPMKGHSHVYWYRQLPEEGLKFMVYLQKENIIDESGMPKERFSAEFPKEGPSILRIQQVVRGDSAAYFCASSPKETQYFGPGTRLLVL.

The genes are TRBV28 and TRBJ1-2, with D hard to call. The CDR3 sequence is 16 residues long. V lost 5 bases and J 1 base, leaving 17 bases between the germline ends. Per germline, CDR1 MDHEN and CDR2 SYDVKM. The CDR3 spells CASSLEPRSFNYGYTF. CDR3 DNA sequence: TGTGCCAGCAGTCTAGAGCCCCGTAGCTTTAACTATGGCTACACCTTC.

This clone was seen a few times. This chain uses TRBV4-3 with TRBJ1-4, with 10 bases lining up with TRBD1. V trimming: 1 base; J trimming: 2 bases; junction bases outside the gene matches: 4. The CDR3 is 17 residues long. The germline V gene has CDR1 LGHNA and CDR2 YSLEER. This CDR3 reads CASSQVGQGLTNEKLFF. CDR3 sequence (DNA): TGCGCCAGCAGCCAAGTGGGACAGGGGCTTACTAATGAAAAACTGTTTTTT.

The CDR3 is CSVVYRPNTEAFF. In DNA, the CDR3 is TGCAGCGTTGTGTACAGACCGAACACTGAAGCTTTCTTT. The chain carries TRBV29-1 and TRBJ1-1, with D unresolved. The CDR3 is 13 amino acids. The V end was cut by 4 bases, the J end by 1 base, with 10 bases between. CDR1 and CDR2 from the germline V gene are SQVTM and ANQGSEA.

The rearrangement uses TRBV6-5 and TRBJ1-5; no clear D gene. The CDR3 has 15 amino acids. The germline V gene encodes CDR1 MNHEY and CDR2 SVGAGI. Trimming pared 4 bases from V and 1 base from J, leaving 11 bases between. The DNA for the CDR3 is TGTGCCAGCAGTTCCGCGATGGTGAGCAATCAGCCCCAGCATTTT. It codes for CASSSAMVSNQPQHF.

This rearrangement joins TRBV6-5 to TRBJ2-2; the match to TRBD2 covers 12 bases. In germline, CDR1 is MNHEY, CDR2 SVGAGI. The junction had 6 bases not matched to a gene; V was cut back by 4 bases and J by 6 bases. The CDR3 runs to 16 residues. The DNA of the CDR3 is TGTGCCAGCAGTTCCCTTACTAGCGGGGGGCCCGGGGAGCTGTTTTTT. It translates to CASSSLTSGGPGELFF.

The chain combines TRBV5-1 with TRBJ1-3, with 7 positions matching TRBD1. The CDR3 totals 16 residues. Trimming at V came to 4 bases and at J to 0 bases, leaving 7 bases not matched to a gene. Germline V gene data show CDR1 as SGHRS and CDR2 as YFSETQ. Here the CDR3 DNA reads TGCGCCAGCAGCCCCACTGGGACAGTCTCTGGAAACACCATATATTTT. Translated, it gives CASSPTGTVSGNTIYF.

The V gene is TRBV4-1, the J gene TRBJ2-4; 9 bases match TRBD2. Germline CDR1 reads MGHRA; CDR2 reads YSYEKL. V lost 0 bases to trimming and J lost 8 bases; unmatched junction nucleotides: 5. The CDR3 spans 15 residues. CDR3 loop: CASSQDGAGGDIQYF. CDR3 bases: TGCGCCAGCAGCCAAGATGGAGCGGGGGGCGACATTCAGTACTTC.

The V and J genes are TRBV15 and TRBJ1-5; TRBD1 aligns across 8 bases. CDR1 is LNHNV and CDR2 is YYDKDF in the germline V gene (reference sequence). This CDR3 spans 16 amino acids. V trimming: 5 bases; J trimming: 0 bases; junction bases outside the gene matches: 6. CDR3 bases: TGTGCCACCAGCGATAGGGACAGGTATAGCAATCAGCCCCAGCATTTT. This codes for CATSDRDRYSNQPQHF.

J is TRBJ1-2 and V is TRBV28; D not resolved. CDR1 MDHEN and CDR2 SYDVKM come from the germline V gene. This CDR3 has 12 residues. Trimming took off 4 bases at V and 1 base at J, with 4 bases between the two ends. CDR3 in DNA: TGTGCCAGCAGTTGGGTTAACTATGGCTACACCTTC. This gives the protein CASSWVNYGYTF.

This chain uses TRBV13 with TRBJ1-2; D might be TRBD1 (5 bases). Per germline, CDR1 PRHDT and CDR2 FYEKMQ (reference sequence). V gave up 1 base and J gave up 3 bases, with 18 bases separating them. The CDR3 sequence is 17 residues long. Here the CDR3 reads CASSLAPTPGADYGYTF. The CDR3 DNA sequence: TGTGCCAGCAGCTTAGCACCCACGCCCGGGGCGGACTATGGCTACACCTTC. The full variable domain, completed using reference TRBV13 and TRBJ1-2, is AAGVIQSPRHLIKEKRETATLKCYPIPRHDTVYWYQQGPGQDPQFLISFYEKMQSDKGSIPDRFSAQQFSDYHSELNMSSLELGDSALYFCASSLAPTPGADYGYTFGSGTRLTVV.

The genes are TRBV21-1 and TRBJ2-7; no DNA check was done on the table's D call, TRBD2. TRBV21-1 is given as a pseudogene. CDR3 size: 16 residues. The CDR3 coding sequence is TGTGCCAGCAGCTCTCAGGGGCGGGGGAAGAACTACGAGCAGTACTTC. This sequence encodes CASSSQGRGKNYEQYF.